This TCR beta chain is drawn from a study of cytomegalovirus exposure and HLA in healthy donors. Use of 60 Vbeta and 13 Jbeta primers characterized the PCR. Profiled with immunoSEQ multiplex PCR; TCRdb holds only in-frame clones, not every one. The sample shows about 140,000 clones, 65% to 70% of them seen only once. The V gene's germline CDR1 is SGHRS and CDR2 YFSETQ. The J segment lost 6 bases and the V segment lost 4 bases, leaving 10 bases of the junction unmatched. This CDR3 comprises 14 residues. This TCR was recovered from a man aged 25-40 years in good health and CMV-seropositive. The rearrangement uses TRBV5-1 and TRBJ2-7; 7 bases map to TRBD1. The sample comprised PBMCs. The CDR3 DNA reads as TGCGCCAGCAGCGCCCGAAGTTGGGACAGCGAGCAGTACTTC. Translation: CASSARSWDSEQYF.